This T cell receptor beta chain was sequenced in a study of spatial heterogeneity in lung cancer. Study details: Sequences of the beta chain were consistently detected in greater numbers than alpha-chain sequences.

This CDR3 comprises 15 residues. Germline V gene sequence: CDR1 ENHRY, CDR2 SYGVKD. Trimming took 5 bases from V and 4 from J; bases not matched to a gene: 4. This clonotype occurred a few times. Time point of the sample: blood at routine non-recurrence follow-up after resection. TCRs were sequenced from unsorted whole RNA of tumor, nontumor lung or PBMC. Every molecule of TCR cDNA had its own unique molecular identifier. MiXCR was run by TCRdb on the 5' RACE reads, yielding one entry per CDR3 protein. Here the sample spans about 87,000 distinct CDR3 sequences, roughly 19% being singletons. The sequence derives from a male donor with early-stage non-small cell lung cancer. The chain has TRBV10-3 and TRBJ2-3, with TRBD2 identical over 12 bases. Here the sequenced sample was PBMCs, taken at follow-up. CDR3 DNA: TGTGCCATCAGTACGCTAGCGGGGGGGCCAGATACGCAGTATTTT. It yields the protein CAISTLAGGPDTQYF.